The 3 T cell receptor beta chains in this list originate from one sample, sequenced in a study of T-cell memory formation after mild COVID-19. TCRdb ran MiXCR on the 5' RACE reads and lists one entry per CDR3 protein. The sample contains a few hundred thousand distinct CDR3 sequences, roughly 15% of which appear only once. The specimen sequenced was PBMCs or a T cell subset sorted from them (not recorded which). The receptors were sampled from a man aged 18-30 years who had mild COVID-19 (a few samples of this study predate the infection). Cell type and time point are not known.

V gene TRBV5-1 combines with J gene TRBJ2-7; D call uncertain. This CDR3 spans 15 amino acids. The germline V gene has CDR1 SGHRS and CDR2 YFSETQ. V was shortened by 4 bases and J by 1 base, with 15 bases between the two germline ends. The CDR3 loop is CASSPDGLSSYEQYF. The CDR3 DNA follows: TGCGCCAGCAGCCCGGACGGATTATCTTCCTACGAGCAGTACTTC.

The chain has TRBV6-2 or TRBV6-3 and TRBJ2-5, with 7 positions matching TRBD1. The germline CDR1 and CDR2 sequences are MNHEY and SVGEGT. This CDR3 region has 13 residues. With V trimmed by 6 bases and J by 1 base, 2 bases remained unmatched. CDR3 coding DNA: TGTGCCAGCAGATGGGACAGCCAAGAGACCCAGTACTTC. It yields the protein CASRWDSQETQYF.

CDR3 bases: TGTGCCAGCAGTCGGATGTTAGGGTCAGATACGCAGTATTTT. Translating it yields CASSRMLGSDTQYF. The chain links TRBV28 to TRBJ2-3; D remains unclear. This CDR3 is built from 14 residues. The germline V gene encodes CDR1 MDHEN and CDR2 SYDVKM. V was pared by 5 bases and J by 4 bases, with 13 bases between. Full variable domain (rest looked up from reference TRBV28 and TRBJ2-3): DVKVTQSSRYLVKRTGEKVFLECVQDMDHENMFWYRQDPGLGLRLIYFSYDVKMKEKGDIPEGYSVSREKKERFSLILESASTNQTSMYLCASSRMLGSDTQYFGPGTRLTVL.